The rows below give T cell receptor beta chains drawn from one sample of a study of blood T cell repertoires in COVID-19. TCRdb's table, derived via immunoSEQ multiplex PCR, lists solely in-frame clones and lacks some. The sample records 260,000 or so clones, 83% being singletons. The sequencing sample was made of PBMCs or T cells enriched from blood (not recorded which). The source is a woman in her forties who had been exposed to COVID-19. The CDR3 runs from the conserved cysteine through the conserved F or W. D genes are given only for firm matches. Rows give clone size only sometimes, using once, few, many, or a class for an expanded clone.

D gene,V gene,J gene,clone size,CDR3 DNA,CDR3 protein
.,TRBV11-1,TRBJ2-3,.,TGTGCCAGCAGATCAGGCGGGGTTTTGACAGATACGCAGTATTTT,CASRSGGVLTDTQYF
.,TRBV5-5,TRBJ2-1,.,TGTGCCAGCAGCTTGGGGGGACTGCTCGGCAGTGAGCAGTTCTTC,CASSLGGLLGSEQFF
TRBD2,TRBV25-1,TRBJ2-7,.,TGTGCCAGCAGCCCCGCGGGAGTCCTGGGTAAGGTCGAGCAGTACTTC,CASSPAGVLGKVEQYF
TRBD1,TRBV4-1,TRBJ1-6,.,TGCGCCAGCAGCACCGAGACAGGGACAAATTCACCCCTCCACTTT,CASSTETGTNSPLHF
TRBD1,TRBV5-1,TRBJ1-1,.,TGCGCCAGCAGCGGGCCCTACAGGGGGAAGAACACTGAAGCTTTCTTT,CASSGPYRGKNTEAFF
TRBD2,TRBV2,TRBJ2-3,.,TGTGCCAGCGTTTCGGGGGGATCGGCATCAGATACGCAGTATTTT,CASVSGGSASDTQYF
.,TRBV4-2,TRBJ2-6,.,TGTGCCAGCAGCCAAGTGAGTGGTTCCGGCCCAGGGTTTTCTGGGGCCAACGTCCTGACTTTC,CASSQVSGSGPGFSGANVLTF
.,TRBV5-6,TRBJ1-2,.,TGTGCCAGCAGCACGAGATTTGGACAGAGCTACTATGGCTACACCTTC,CASSTRFGQSYYGYTF
TRBD1,TRBV2,TRBJ1-5,few,TGTGCCACTGGTCAGGGGGCCCCTAATCAGCCCCAGCATTTT,CATGQGAPNQPQHF
TRBD1,TRBV16,TRBJ1-1,few,TGTGCCAGCAGCCAATCGCCACAGACAGGGGATATGGCTTTCTTT,CASSQSPQTGDMAFF
.,TRBV27,TRBJ1-6,.,TGTGCCAGCAGCCTAACTATTCCACAGGGTAGGGGCTCCTATAATTCACCCCTCCACTTT,CASSLTIPQGRGSYNSPLHF
.,TRBV12-5,TRBJ2-3,.,TGTGCTAGTGGTTTGGGTAGAGCAGATACGCAGTATTTT,CASGLGRADTQYF
.,TRBV6-5,TRBJ2-3,.,TGTGTTACCACAGGGGGGGCAGATACGCAGTATTTT,CVTTGGADTQYF
.,TRBV27,TRBJ2-2,.,TGTGCCAGCAGGGCTAGCACGGTTGGCGGGGAGCTGTTTTTT,CASRASTVGGELFF
TRBD1,TRBV28,TRBJ1-4,.,TGTGCCAGCACAAGAGGGACAGCGGGAGGGGAAAAACTGTTTTTT,CASTRGTAGGEKLFF
TRBD1,TRBV7-9,TRBJ2-1,.,TGTGCCAGCAGTTCTTTTATCCGGGACAGGGGCTACAATGAGCAGTTCTTC,CASSSFIRDRGYNEQFF